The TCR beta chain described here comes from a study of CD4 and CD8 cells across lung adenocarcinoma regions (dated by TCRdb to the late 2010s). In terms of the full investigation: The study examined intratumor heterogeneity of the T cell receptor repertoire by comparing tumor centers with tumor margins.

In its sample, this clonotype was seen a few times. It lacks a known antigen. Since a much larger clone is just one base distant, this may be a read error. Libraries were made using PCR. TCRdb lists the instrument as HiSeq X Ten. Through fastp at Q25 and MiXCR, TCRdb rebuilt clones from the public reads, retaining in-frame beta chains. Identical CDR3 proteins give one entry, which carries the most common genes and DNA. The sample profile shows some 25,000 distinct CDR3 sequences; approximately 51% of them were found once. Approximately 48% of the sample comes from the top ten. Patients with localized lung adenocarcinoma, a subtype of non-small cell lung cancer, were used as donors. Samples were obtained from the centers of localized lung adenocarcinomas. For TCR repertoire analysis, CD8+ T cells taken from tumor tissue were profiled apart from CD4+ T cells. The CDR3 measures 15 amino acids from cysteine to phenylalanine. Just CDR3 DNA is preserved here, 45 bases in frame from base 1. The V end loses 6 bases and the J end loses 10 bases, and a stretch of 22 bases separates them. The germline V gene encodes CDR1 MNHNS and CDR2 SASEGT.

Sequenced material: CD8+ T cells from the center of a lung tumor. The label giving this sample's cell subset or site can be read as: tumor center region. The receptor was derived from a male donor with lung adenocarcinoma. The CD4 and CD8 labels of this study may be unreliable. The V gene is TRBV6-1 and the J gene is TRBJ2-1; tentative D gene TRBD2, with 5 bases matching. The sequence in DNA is TGTGCCAGCAGACTCACTCCTACGGGGTCCTACGAGCAGTTCTTC. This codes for CASRLTPTGSYEQFF.